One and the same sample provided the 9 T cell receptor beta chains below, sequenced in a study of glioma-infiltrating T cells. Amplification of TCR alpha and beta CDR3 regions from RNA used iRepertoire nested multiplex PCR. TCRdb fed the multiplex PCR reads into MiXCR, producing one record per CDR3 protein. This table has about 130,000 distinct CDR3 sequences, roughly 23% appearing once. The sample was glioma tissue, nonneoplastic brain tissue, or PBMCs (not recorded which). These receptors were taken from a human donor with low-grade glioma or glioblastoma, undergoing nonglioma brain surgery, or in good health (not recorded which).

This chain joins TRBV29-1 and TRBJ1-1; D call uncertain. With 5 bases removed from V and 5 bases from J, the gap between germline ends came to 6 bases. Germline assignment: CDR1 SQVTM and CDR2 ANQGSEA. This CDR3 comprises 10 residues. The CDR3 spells CSVSATEAFF. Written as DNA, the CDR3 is TGCAGCGTTTCTGCTACTGAAGCTTTCTTT.

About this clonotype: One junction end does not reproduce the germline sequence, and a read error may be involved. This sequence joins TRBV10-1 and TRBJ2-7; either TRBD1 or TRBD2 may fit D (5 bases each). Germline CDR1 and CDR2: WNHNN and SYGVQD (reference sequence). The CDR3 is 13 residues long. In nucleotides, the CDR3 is TGCGCCACCTCGGGACGGAACATATACGCGCAGTACTTC. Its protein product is CATSGRNIYAQYF.

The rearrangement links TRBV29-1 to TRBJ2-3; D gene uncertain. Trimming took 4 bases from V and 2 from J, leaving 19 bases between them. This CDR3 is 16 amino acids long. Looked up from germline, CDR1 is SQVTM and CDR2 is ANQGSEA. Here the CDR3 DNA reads TGCAGCGTTGGAGAGGAAGGGCCTAGACACACAGATACGCAGTATTTT. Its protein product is CSVGEEGPRHTDTQYF.

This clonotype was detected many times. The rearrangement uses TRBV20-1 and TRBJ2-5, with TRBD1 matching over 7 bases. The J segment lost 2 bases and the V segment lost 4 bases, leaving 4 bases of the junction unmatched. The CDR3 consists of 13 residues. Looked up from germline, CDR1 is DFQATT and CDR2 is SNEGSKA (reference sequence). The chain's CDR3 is CSAIWDRQETQYF. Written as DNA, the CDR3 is TGCAGTGCTATTTGGGACAGACAAGAGACCCAGTACTTC.

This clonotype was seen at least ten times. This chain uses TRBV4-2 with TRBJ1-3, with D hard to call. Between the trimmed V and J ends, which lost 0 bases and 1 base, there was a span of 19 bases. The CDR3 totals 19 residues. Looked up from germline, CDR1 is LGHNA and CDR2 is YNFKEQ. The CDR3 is CASSQDIGDLLTSGNTIYF. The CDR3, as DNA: TGTGCCAGCAGCCAAGATATCGGGGATTTGCTAACATCTGGAAACACCATATATTTT.

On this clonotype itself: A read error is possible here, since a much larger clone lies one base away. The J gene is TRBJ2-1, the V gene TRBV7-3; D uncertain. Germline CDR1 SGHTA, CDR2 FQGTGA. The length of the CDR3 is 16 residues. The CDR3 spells CASSPDRSFSYNEQLF. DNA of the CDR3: TGTGCCAGCAGCCCCGACCGTTCCTTCTCCTACAATGAGCAGCTCTTC.

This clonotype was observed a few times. The CDR3 DNA is TGCGCCAGCAGCCAAGACGGTTCGGGCAGCTCCTACAATGAGCAGTTCTTC. It codes for CASSQDGSGSSYNEQFF. This chain uses TRBV4-3 with TRBJ2-1; D call uncertain. Germline V CDR1 and CDR2: LGHNA, YSLEER. The CDR3 has 17 residues. V was shortened by 0 bases and J by 0 bases, with 12 bases between the two germline ends.

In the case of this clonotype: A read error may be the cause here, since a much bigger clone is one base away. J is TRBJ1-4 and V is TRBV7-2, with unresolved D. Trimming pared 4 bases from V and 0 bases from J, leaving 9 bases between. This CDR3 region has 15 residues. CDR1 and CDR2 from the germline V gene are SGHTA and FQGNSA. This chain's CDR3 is CASSSLIATNEKLFF. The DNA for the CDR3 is TGTGCCAGCAGCTCACTAATTGCAACTAATGAAAAACTGTTTTTT.

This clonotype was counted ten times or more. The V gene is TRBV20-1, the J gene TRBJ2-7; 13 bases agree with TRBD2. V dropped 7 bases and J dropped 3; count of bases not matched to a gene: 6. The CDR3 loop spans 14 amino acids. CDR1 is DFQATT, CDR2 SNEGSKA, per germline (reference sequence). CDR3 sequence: CSVHGTSGIYEQYF. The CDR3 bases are TGCAGTGTCCACGGGACTAGCGGGATCTACGAGCAGTACTTC.